This T cell receptor (beta chain) is drawn from a study of technical replicates of blood from a handful of donors. V gave up 0 bases and J gave up 0 bases; unmatched junction bases: 5. This CDR3 is 17 amino acids long. Germline CDR1 and CDR2: SGHDN and FVKESK. Profiling relied on immunoSEQ multiplex PCR, and the TCRdb table lists in-frame clones only, not all of them. This table has 65,000 to 85,000 clones, approximately 93% appearing once. The TCR sequence derives from a human donor in good health. The source material was T cells isolated from PBMCs. The chain recombines TRBV14 with TRBJ2-1, with 7 nucleotides matching TRBD2. The CDR3: CASSQDWGLSSYNEQFF. CDR3 nucleotide sequence: TGTGCCAGCAGCCAAGATTGGGGACTAAGCTCCTACAATGAGCAGTTCTTC.